This T cell receptor (beta chain) was captured in a study of CD8 T cells in Susac syndrome. In blood CD8+ and CD4+ T cells, TCR beta underwent sequencing. With random hexamers, about 0.5 to 1 ug RNA was reverse transcribed. From the immunoSEQ multiplex PCR reads, TCRdb called clonotypes with MiXCR, one entry per CDR3 protein. This sample yields 150,000 to 200,000 distinct CDR3 sequences, of which around 94% are seen a single time; about 0.13% belongs to the top ten. This TCR came from a human donor in good health. Sequenced sample: CD4+ T cells from PBMCs.

In DNA, the CDR3 is TGTGCCAGCAGTTACTCGGCCGGGACAGGGAACTCCTACGAGCAGTACTTC. It encodes CASSYSAGTGNSYEQYF. The rearrangement links TRBV6-5 to TRBJ2-7, with 9 bases identical to TRBD1. With 0 bases clipped from V and 0 bases from J, the junction kept 6 bases outside the gene matches. The length of the CDR3 is 17 residues. Germline values: CDR1 MNHEY, CDR2 SVGAGI.